These 10 T cell receptor beta chains originate from one sample sequenced in a study of Graves' ophthalmopathy and Graves' hyperthyroidism. Amplifying from RNA transcripts, the study obtained TCR beta CDR3 regions. The library came from an HTBI-primed first-round RT-PCR and a second-round multiplex PCR. Each CDR3 protein gets one entry after TCRdb re-called the multiplex PCR reads with MiXCR. The data show 400,000 to 450,000 distinct CDR3 sequences, around 20% seen once. The specimen was peripheral blood. Every receptor here comes from a young woman with stable Graves' hyperthyroidism.

The chain combines TRBV6-1 with TRBJ1-1, with D uncertain. CDR1 is MNHNS and CDR2 is SASEGT in the germline V gene. V was shortened by 4 bases and J by 4 bases, with 13 bases between the two germline ends. The CDR3 extends over 14 amino acids. Here the CDR3 DNA reads TGTGCCAGCAGTGCTTATCCGGGGAGCACTGAAGCTTTCTTT. Protein product: CASSAYPGSTEAFF.

Many counts were recorded for this clonotype. The rearrangement joins TRBV11-3 to TRBJ2-2; a weak D match, TRBD2 (5 bases). CDR3 length: 13 residues. V was cut by 6 bases and J by 7 bases, with 12 bases left in between. Germline assignment: CDR1 SGHNT and CDR2 YENEEA. CDR3 bases: TGTGCCAGCAGTCGGACTCAACTCGGGGAGCTGTTTTTT. Protein sequence: CASSRTQLGELFF.

This clonotype was picked up many times. The gene calls are TRBV7-8 and TRBJ1-5; D unclear. The CDR3 is 15 amino acids. In germline, CDR1 is SGHVS, CDR2 FQNEAQ. Trimming removed 1 base at V and 0 bases at J, with 7 bases between. The CDR3 nucleotides are TGTGCCAGCAGCTTAGTTAGATATAGCAATCAGCCCCAGCATTTT. Amino acids: CASSLVRYSNQPQHF.

Concerning this clonotype: The junction and the germline gene differ at one end; a read error may be behind it. V gene TRBV6-4 combines with J gene TRBJ1-1; possible D gene TRBD1, 5 bases. This CDR3 is 15 amino acids long. CDR1 is MRHNA and CDR2 is SNTAGT in the germline V gene. CDR3 in amino acids: CASSYSRRQGTEAFF. CDR3 in DNA: TGTGCCAGCAGTTACTCTAGGCGTCAGGGAACTGAAGCTTTCTTT.

This clonotype was observed many times. This sequence joins TRBV7-2 and TRBJ1-6, with no clear D. The CDR3 is 14 amino acids. Trimming took 6 bases from V and 8 from J, leaving 14 bases between them. Germline values: CDR1 SGHTA, CDR2 FQGNSA. This CDR3 reads CASRLNQGHSPLHF. CDR3 DNA: TGTGCCAGCAGACTAAACCAAGGTCATTCACCCCTCCACTTT. Combining the CDR3 with reference TRBV7-2 and TRBJ1-6 gives the whole variable domain GAGVSQSPSNKVTEKGKDVELRCDPISGHTALYWYRQSLGQGLEFLIYFQGNSAPDKSGLPSDRFSAERTGGSVSTLTIQRTQQEDSAVYLCASRLNQGHSPLHFGNGTRLTVT.

This clonotype was counted many times. The chain carries TRBV6-2 or TRBV6-3 and TRBJ1-1; weak D call: TRBD1 (5 bases). The germline gives CDR1 MNHEY, CDR2 SVGEGT. The V end was cut by 5 bases, the J end by 9 bases, with 16 bases between. The CDR3 has 13 residues. As DNA, the CDR3 is TGTGCCAGCAGTGTTGGACAATCGACTAAAGCTTTCTTT. Translated: CASSVGQSTKAFF.

The chain joins TRBV11-2 to TRBJ1-1; possibly TRBD1 for D (5 bases). The ends were cut back, 5 bases at V and 2 bases at J, with 15 bases in the middle. CDR1 SGHAT and CDR2 FQNNGV come from the germline V gene. The CDR3 loop spans 15 amino acids. CDR3 protein: CASSIAGAANTEAFF. The CDR3 bases are TGTGCCAGCAGCATCGCCGGGGCTGCCAACACTGAAGCTTTCTTT.

This clonotype was seen a few times. The V and J genes are TRBV6-1 and TRBJ2-7, with TRBD1 as a possible D gene (5 bases). The length of the CDR3 is 12 residues. With 7 bases removed from V and 6 bases from J, the gap between germline ends came to 13 bases. The germline CDR1 and CDR2 sequences are MNHNS and SASEGT. The CDR3 nucleotides are TGTGCCAGCACCCCAAAGGGGTTCGAGCAGTACTTC. This sequence encodes CASTPKGFEQYF.

The V gene is TRBV6-2 or TRBV6-3, the J gene TRBJ2-7, with D maybe TRBD1 (6 bases). With 5 bases removed from V and 0 bases from J, the gap between germline ends came to 14 bases. Germline V lookup: CDR1 MNHEY, CDR2 SVGEGT. The length of the CDR3 is 15 residues. CDR3 loop: CASSTNWGHSYEQYF. In DNA form, the CDR3 reads TGTGCCAGCAGTACCAATTGGGGACACTCCTACGAGCAGTACTTC.

This clonotype occurred many times. The CDR3 here is CASSLQENTEAFF. The CDR3 DNA follows: TGTGCCAGCAGTCTACAGGAGAACACTGAAGCTTTCTTT. The chain recombines TRBV28 with TRBJ1-1; D might be TRBD1 (5 bases). This CDR3 region has 13 residues. Germline assignment: CDR1 MDHEN and CDR2 SYDVKM. Trimming shortened V by 5 bases and J by 1 base, and 8 bases separated the two germline ends.